Described below is a single T cell receptor beta chain sequence and its context. The target antigen is unknown. Profiled with immunoSEQ multiplex PCR; TCRdb holds only in-frame clones, not every one. The data show 150,000 to 200,000 clones, 88% seen once. This sample is drawn from a study of lymphopenia after photon versus proton radiotherapy. General observations from the study: Oligoclonal CD8+ Temra expansion after nadir drove photon patients' diversity drop. Relative stability marked proton patients; photon patients lost diversity and naive cells. Larger post-nadir TCR diversity loss correlated inversely with survival in deceased patients.

This material consisted of peripheral blood, taken from a patient treated with photon-based radiotherapy. The source is a man aged 45-65 years with gastric cancer.

The CDR3: CSVEGDLGGYTF. The DNA for the CDR3 is TGCAGCGTTGAAGGGGACCTGGGCGGCTACACCTTC. This chain uses TRBV29-1 with TRBJ1-2; tentatively, D is TRBD1 (5 bases). The CDR3 length is 12 residues. The V and J ends lost 1 base and 8 bases respectively, with 11 bases between them. In germline, CDR1 is SQVTM, CDR2 ANQGSEA.